Listed below are T cell receptor beta chains from one sample, sequenced in a study of blood T cell repertoires in COVID-19. Profiling relied on immunoSEQ multiplex PCR, and the TCRdb table lists in-frame clones only, not all of them. The sample has hundreds of thousands of clones, roughly 85% seen once. Sequenced input: PBMCs or T cells enriched from blood (not recorded which). The receptors stem from a woman aged 35 to 49 who had recovered from COVID-19. CDR3s include the opening cysteine and the closing phenylalanine or tryptophan. The D gene is left open where the match is weak.

>NA|TRBV18
CASSVAGQPTDTQYF
>NA|TRBV7-2
CASSLLAQGNTEAFF
>TRBD1|TRBV5-1
CASSVGQGVGQPQHF
>NA|TRBV7-9
CASSLVQGSNYGYTF
>TRBD1|TRBV5-1
CASSRTGGAQETQYF
>NA|TRBV10-3
CAITQTIGASYNEQFF
>TRBD1|TRBV18
CASSPGTENTEAFF
>TRBD2|TRBV10-3
CAIGTSGRETQYF
>TRBD1|TRBV28
CASTPGQGAQYGYTF
>TRBD2|TRBV5-4
CASSGRERGREQFF